The T cell receptor beta chain described here comes from a study of blood T cell repertoires in COVID-19. Here immunoSEQ multiplex PCR was the method, and the copy in TCRdb shows in-frame clones only, minus some. The sample has roughly 60,000 clones, 80% to 95% seen once. Germline V CDR1 and CDR2: LGHDT, YNNKEL (reference sequence). V shed 1 base and J shed 3 bases, with 12 bases lying between them. The CDR3 extends over 16 amino acids. The sample consisted of peripheral blood. This TCR was recovered from a human donor in a cohort sampled during active COVID-19. The chain carries TRBV3-1 (or the pseudogene TRBV3-2) and TRBJ1-4; D is ambiguous. The DNA of the CDR3 is TGTGCCAGCAGCCAAGTTCCTCGACTGTCTAATGAAAAACTGTTTTTT. Residues: CASSQVPRLSNEKLFF.